Below are 18 T cell receptor beta chains sequenced from a single sample in a study of regulatory T cells in long-lasting Graves disease. Specified time point: newly diagnosed GD, antithyroid drugs for less than 3 months. After RNA was extracted from PBMCs, the TCR library was made from it. Both iRepertoire HTBI primers and Arm-PCR of CDR3 regions were used to build the TCR beta libraries. TCRdb redid the calling of the multiplex PCR reads with MiXCR, one entry per CDR3 protein. Among 550,000 to 650,000 distinct CDR3 sequences listed, more than 15% were seen once. The data were also submitted as part of a second study, on T cells in Graves' hyperthyroidism and ophthalmopathy.

The sample here was peripheral blood mononuclear cells (PBMCs), taken at new diagnosis, from a patient treated with antithyroid drugs. The receptors come from a man aged 18-30 years with Graves disease.

This clonotype was recorded a few times. The gene calls are TRBV7-2 and TRBJ2-1; the match to TRBD1 covers 10 bases. V dropped 6 bases and J dropped 5; count of bases not matched to a gene: 7. Per germline, CDR1 SGHTA and CDR2 FQGNSA. The CDR3 has 15 residues. The CDR3 nucleotides are TGTGCCAGCAGTTCCGGACAGGGGGGGAACAATGAGCAGTTCTTC. The encoded protein is CASSSGQGGNNEQFF.

In this sample, this clonotype turned up many times. The V call is TRBV3-1, the J call TRBJ1-1; D not resolved. CDR3 length: 12 residues. V lost 4 bases and J 2 bases, leaving 5 bases between the germline ends. Germline CDR1 LGHDT, CDR2 YNNKEL (reference sequence). The CDR3 nucleotides are TGTGCCAGCAGCCGTACCAACACTGAAGCTTTCTTT. It translates to CASSRTNTEAFF. Filled out from reference TRBV3-1 and TRBJ1-1, the complete variable domain reads DTAVSQTPKYLVTQMGNDKSIKCEQNLGHDTMYWYKQDSKKFLKIMFSYNNKELIINETVPNRFSPKSPDKAHLNLHINSLELGDSAVYFCASSRTNTEAFFGQGTRLTVV.

This rearrangement joins TRBV27 to TRBJ2-1, with a tentative D call TRBD1 (6 bases). This CDR3 has 15 amino acids. The germline V gene has CDR1 MNHEY and CDR2 SMNVEV (reference sequence). V was trimmed by 5 bases and J by 10 bases, leaving 21 bases between them. The CDR3 DNA sequence: TGTGCCAGCAGTATAACTTGGGGGCGTTCCGTCGAGCAGTTCTTC. It codes for CASSITWGRSVEQFF.

The rearrangement links TRBV5-4 to TRBJ2-7; D is uncertain. V lost 0 bases and J lost 0, with 10 bases in between. The CDR3 loop spans 15 amino acids. In germline, CDR1 is SGHNT, CDR2 YYREEE (reference sequence). CDR3 bases: TGTGCCAGCAGCTTGGGGGGTCCCAACTCCTACGAGCAGTACTTC. Protein product: CASSLGGPNSYEQYF.

This clonotype was seen a handful of times. V and J are TRBV18 and TRBJ1-6; no reliable D call. The CDR3 loop spans 13 amino acids. Trimming left V 0 bases short and J 7 bases short, with 4 bases between. Germline-derived CDR1 and CDR2 are KGHSH and LQKENI. In DNA, the CDR3 is TGTGCCAGCTCACCACCGTCGAATTCACCCCTCCACTTT. Residues: CASSPPSNSPLHF. Drawing the rest from reference TRBV18 and TRBJ1-6, the complete variable domain is NAGVMQNPRHLVRRRGQEARLRCSPMKGHSHVYWYRQLPEEGLKFMVYLQKENIIDESGMPKERFSAEFPKEGPSILRIQQVVRGDSAAYFCASSPPSNSPLHFGNGTRLTVT.

The CDR3: CASSQGASGRADEQYF. The CDR3 region has the DNA TGTGCCAGCAGCCAAGGGGCTAGCGGGAGGGCCGACGAGCAGTACTTC. The rearrangement links TRBV4-2 to TRBJ2-7, with 12 nucleotides matching TRBD2. Germline values: CDR1 LGHNA, CDR2 YNFKEQ. V dropped 1 base and J dropped 5; count of bases not matched to a gene: 6. This CDR3 has 16 amino acids.

J is TRBJ2-7 and V is TRBV20-1, with 7 bases lining up with TRBD1. The CDR3 consists of 12 residues. Germline loops: CDR1 DFQATT, CDR2 SNEGSKA (reference sequence). V lost 7 bases, J lost 3 bases, and 6 bases stayed unmatched. The CDR3 sequence is CSVRDRDYEQYF. In nucleotides, the CDR3 is TGCAGTGTCCGGGACAGAGACTACGAGCAGTACTTC.

There are a few counts of this clonotype. V is TRBV12-3 or TRBV12-4 and J is TRBJ2-5; tentative D call: TRBD2 (6 bases). Trimming left V 6 bases short and J 4 bases short, with 21 bases between. The length of the CDR3 is 16 residues. The CDR3 is CASSPPRGGRGETQYF. The CDR3 nucleotides are TGTGCCAGCAGCCCGCCTCGAGGAGGGCGCGGAGAGACCCAGTACTTC.

This clonotype was detected ten times or more. The chain links TRBV12-3 or TRBV12-4 to TRBJ2-7, with D tentatively TRBD2 (7 bases). Between the trimmed V and J ends, which lost 6 bases and 6 bases, there was a span of 15 bases. CDR3 length equals 13 residues. For the CDR3, the DNA is TGTGCCAGCAGGGGGGCGGGGGCGCGCGAGCAGTACTTC. Its translation is CASRGAGAREQYF.

V and J are TRBV29-1 and TRBJ1-2; 8 bases line up with TRBD1. Germline lookup yields CDR1 SQVTM and CDR2 ANQGSEA. V gave up 8 bases and J gave up 8 bases; unmatched junction bases: 10. This CDR3 spans 12 amino acids. In nucleotides, the CDR3 is TGCAGCACACGATCAGGGGGCTGGGGCTACACCTTC. This codes for CSTRSGGWGYTF.

Many counts were recorded for this clonotype. The rearrangement uses TRBV9 and TRBJ2-1, with no clear D. The germline CDR1 and CDR2 sequences are SGDLS and YYNGEE. With 0 bases removed from V and 8 bases from J, the gap between germline ends came to 9 bases. The CDR3 spans 13 residues. The CDR3 coding sequence is TGTGCCAGCAGCGTAGACCCCATCGATGAGCAGTTCTTC. Protein sequence: CASSVDPIDEQFF.

This clonotype occurred many times. The chain combines TRBV20-1 with TRBJ1-5, with unresolved D. V was shortened by 6 bases and J by 3 bases, with 12 bases between the two germline ends. This CDR3 is 13 amino acids long. Germline assignment: CDR1 DFQATT and CDR2 SNEGSKA (reference sequence). The CDR3 nucleotides are TGCAGTGCAGCGCCTTACTTCAATCAGCCCCAGCATTTT. Translating gives CSAAPYFNQPQHF.

This clonotype was recorded at least ten times. The chain is built from TRBV27 and TRBJ2-7, with 8 bases aligning to TRBD2. The germline V gene encodes CDR1 MNHEY and CDR2 SMNVEV (reference sequence). The V segment lost 5 bases and the J segment 3 bases; nucleotides outside the gene matches: 6. This CDR3 has 14 residues. CDR3 amino acids: CASSLTSVGYEQYF. Here the CDR3 DNA reads TGTGCCAGCAGTCTGACTAGCGTCGGCTACGAGCAGTACTTC.

At least ten counts were recorded for this clonotype. The chain links TRBV27 to TRBJ2-2; 7 bases are shared with TRBD1. After removal of 3 bases from V and 0 bases from J, the junction contained 4 bases not matched to a gene. Germline loops: CDR1 MNHEY, CDR2 SMNVEV (reference sequence). This CDR3 contains 16 residues. CDR3 sequence (DNA): TGTGCCAGCAGTTTTTGGCAGGGGGCGAACACCGGGGAGCTGTTTTTT. This sequence encodes CASSFWQGANTGELFF.

The chain has TRBV28 and TRBJ2-2; 11 positions match TRBD1. CDR3 size: 16 residues. Trimming cost V 6 bases and J 6 bases; bases outside gene matches: 9. Germline V lookup: CDR1 MDHEN, CDR2 SYDVKM. The DNA for the CDR3 is TGTGCCAGCAGAGACGAGGGACAGGGGGTGTCCGGGGAGCTGTTTTTT. It is translated as CASRDEGQGVSGELFF.

This clonotype was counted many times. The rearrangement uses TRBV28 and TRBJ2-3; 8 positions agree with TRBD1. Losses at the gene ends were 8 bases for V and 4 bases for J; bases not matched to a gene: 2. Germline CDR1 MDHEN, CDR2 SYDVKM. This CDR3 comprises 12 residues. CDR3 amino acids: CASWTGPDTQYF. CDR3 coding DNA: TGTGCCAGCTGGACAGGGCCAGATACGCAGTATTTT.

This clonotype was seen repeatedly, ten times or more. The rearrangement uses TRBV12-3 or TRBV12-4 and TRBJ2-2; D possibly matches TRBD1 or TRBD2 (5 bases each). With 3 bases removed from V and 7 bases from J, the gap between germline ends came to 15 bases. This CDR3 is 15 amino acids long. The CDR3 coding sequence is TGTGCCAGCAGTTTCTCTCCGGGGACGGGCGGGGAGCTGTTTTTT. Residues: CASSFSPGTGGELFF.

The V call is TRBV15, the J call TRBJ2-2; 7 nucleotides line up with TRBD2. V lost 1 base to trimming and J lost 9 bases; unmatched junction nucleotides: 8. Germline V gene data show CDR1 as LNHNV and CDR2 as YYDKDF (reference sequence). The CDR3 contains 15 residues. In DNA, the CDR3 is TGTGCCACCAGCAGAGCCAGCGGGATCTTCAGGGAGCTGTTTTTT. This sequence encodes CATSRASGIFRELFF. Variable domain in full (rest from reference TRBV15 and TRBJ2-2): DAMVIQNPRYQVTQFGKPVTLSCSQTLNHNVMYWYQQKSSQAPKLLFHYYDKDFNNEADTPDNFQSRRPNTSFCFLDIRSPGLGDTAMYLCATSRASGIFRELFFGEGSRLTVL.